Shown below are 10 T cell receptor beta chains from a single sample sequenced in a study of T cells expressing NK-cell markers. TCRdb re-called the 5' RACE reads; every CDR3 protein appears as one record, without DNA. This table holds about 260,000 distinct CDR3 sequences. Specimen: blood T cells: a sorted CD56 or NKG2C T cell subset, CD4+ or CD8+ T cells, or bulk PBMC T cells (not recorded which). The receptors originated from a man aged 18 to 29 in good health.

The V call is TRBV12-3 or TRBV12-4, the J call TRBJ2-2; the TCRdb D gene call, TRBD2, has no DNA to confirm it. The CDR3 extends over 15 amino acids. CDR3 loop: CASSLGALGTGELFF.

The V and J genes are TRBV15 and TRBJ1-5. The CDR3 extends over 14 amino acids. The germline gives CDR1 LNHNV, CDR2 YYDKDF (reference sequence). The CDR3 spells CATSRDQGNQPQHF.

This rearrangement joins TRBV10-3 to TRBJ1-1. This CDR3 is built from 13 residues. Germline CDR1 and CDR2: ENHRY and SYGVKD. CDR3 residues: CAIRDRTDTEAFF.

The chain couples TRBV7-2 to TRBJ2-1; TCRdb reports TRBD1, a call that lacks DNA to check it against. CDR1 and CDR2 from the germline V gene are SGHTA and FQGNSA. This CDR3 has 15 amino acids. The CDR3 sequence: CASSPGAGGYNEQFF.

The V gene is TRBV7-9, the J gene TRBJ2-3. Germline assignment: CDR1 SEHNR and CDR2 FQNEAQ (reference sequence). CDR3 size: 14 residues. The CDR3 spells CASSLRWQSDTQYF.

The chain links TRBV7-2 to TRBJ2-5; with no DNA, the TCRdb D assignment of TRBD1 cannot be verified. This CDR3 has 13 residues. Germline V gene lookup returns CDR1 SGHTA and CDR2 FQGNSA. CDR3 residues: CASSLVRGGTQYF.

The J gene is TRBJ1-2, the V gene TRBV12-3 or TRBV12-4; there is no DNA to check the TCRdb D call of TRBD1. The CDR3 is made up of 12 amino acids. CDR3: CASSQQGDGYTF.

This chain uses TRBV15 with TRBJ2-1; TCRdb gives TRBD1 as the D gene, but with no DNA this cannot be confirmed. This CDR3 contains 16 residues. CDR1 and CDR2 from the germline V gene are LNHNV and YYDKDF (reference sequence). CDR3 residues: CATSIAGGLAHNEQFF.

V and J are TRBV19 and TRBJ2-1; TCRdb's D call of TRBD1 is untestable without DNA. The CDR3 is 18 residues long. CDR1 and CDR2 from the germline V gene are LNHDA and SQIVND (reference sequence). This CDR3 is CASSLRRNQKKKYNEQFF.

V is TRBV20-1 and J is TRBJ2-1. This CDR3 has 14 amino acids. Germline V gives CDR1 DFQATT, CDR2 SNEGSKA (reference sequence). The CDR3 reads CSARSSGTYNEQFF.